Each of the 22 T cell receptor beta chains below was sequenced from the same sample in a study of shared clonotypes between healthy human individuals. Profiled with immunoSEQ multiplex PCR; TCRdb holds only in-frame clones, not every one. The sample contains 600,000 or so clones, roughly 98% of which appear only once. CD45RO-negative cells were positively selected for CCR7, leaving out terminally differentiated effector memory CD45RA+ cells. The specimen was naive CD8+ T cells sorted from blood. Receptors were obtained from a young man in good health.

The chain combines TRBV14 with TRBJ2-7, with a tentative D call TRBD1 (6 bases). V lost 3 bases to trimming and J lost 5 bases, with 11 bases between them. Germline values: CDR1 SGHDN, CDR2 FVKESK. This CDR3 contains 13 residues. CDR3 amino acids: CASSQGHGNEQYF. CDR3 nucleotide sequence: TGTGCCAGCAGCCAGGGACACGGCAACGAGCAGTACTTC.

V and J are TRBV11-2 and TRBJ2-7; 9 bases agree with TRBD1. The CDR3 contains 13 residues. V lost 5 bases to trimming and J lost 4 bases; unmatched junction nucleotides: 3. The V gene's germline CDR1 is SGHAT and CDR2 FQNNGV. Written as DNA, the CDR3 is TGTGCCAGCAGCCCCGGGACAGGGTACGAGCAGTACTTC. Its translation is CASSPGTGYEQYF.

The chain uses TRBV7-7 and TRBJ2-7; perhaps TRBD1 as D (5 bases). Germline CDR1 reads SSHAT; CDR2 reads FNYEAQ (reference sequence). V shed 3 bases and J shed 3 bases, with 9 bases lying between them. The CDR3 extends over 13 amino acids. CDR3 DNA sequence: TGTGCCAGCAGCTTCGGACATAGCTACGAGCAGTACTTC. Protein product: CASSFGHSYEQYF.

V usage is TRBV27 and J usage is TRBJ2-3; weak D call: TRBD1 (6 bases). The V gene's germline CDR1 is MNHEY and CDR2 SMNVEV (reference sequence). The CDR3 is 16 amino acids. The V end was cut by 8 bases, the J end by 6 bases, with 24 bases between. The DNA for the CDR3 is TGTGCCAGCCGCGCCCAAGGGGGACCTGCCAGTGATACGCAGTATTTT. This translates into CASRAQGGPASDTQYF.

DNA of the CDR3: TGTGCCAGCAGCCCTTTAAGCCATCCTGAAGCTTTCTTT. Translating gives CASSPLSHPEAFF. This rearrangement joins TRBV14 to TRBJ1-1; D is ambiguous. Trimming shortened V by 4 bases and J by 6 bases, and 12 bases separated the two germline ends. The CDR3 is 13 residues long. Germline CDR1 is SGHDN and CDR2 is FVKESK.

The chain employs TRBV11-3 and TRBJ2-3; the D gene is possibly TRBD2 (6 bases). Trimming stripped 5 bases from V and 2 bases from J, with 20 bases between. This CDR3 is built from 17 residues. Germline CDR1 reads SGHNT; CDR2 reads YENEEA. CDR3 DNA: TGTGCCAGCAGCCATCTCGCCGGGAGTGGTGACACAGATACGCAGTATTTT. Translated, it gives CASSHLAGSGDTDTQYF.

The rearrangement links TRBV7-9 to TRBJ1-5; D gene unclear. Germline loops: CDR1 SEHNR, CDR2 FQNEAQ (reference sequence). V lost 1 base and J 4 bases, leaving 8 bases between the germline ends. The CDR3 has 14 amino acids. The CDR3 coding sequence is TGTGCCAGCAGCTTAGGCCGGGCGAATCAGCCCCAGCATTTT. Translation: CASSLGRANQPQHF.

The J gene is TRBJ2-7, the V gene TRBV7-9; no firm D call. The germline V gene encodes CDR1 SEHNR and CDR2 FQNEAQ (reference sequence). V was pared by 1 base and J by 3 bases, with 13 bases between. The CDR3 has 15 amino acids. The CDR3 is CASSLDRQVLYEQYF. The CDR3 nucleotides read TGTGCCAGCAGCTTAGATCGGCAGGTTCTCTACGAGCAGTACTTC.

J is TRBJ2-2 and V is TRBV4-1, with 10 bases fitting TRBD2. Germline assignment: CDR1 MGHRA and CDR2 YSYEKL. The V and J ends lost 0 bases and 5 bases, in that order; junction bases with no gene match: 9. This CDR3 has 18 amino acids. The CDR3 spells CASSQEDMASGGTGELFF. The CDR3 DNA reads TGCGCCAGCAGCCAAGAAGATATGGCTAGCGGGGGAACCGGGGAGCTGTTTTTT.

This sequence joins TRBV2 and TRBJ2-6; 12 positions match TRBD1. The V gene end was trimmed by 7 bases and the J gene end by 2 bases; junction bases not matched to a gene: 6. There are 17 residues in the CDR3. Germline V gene lookup returns CDR1 SNHLY and CDR2 FYNNEI. The CDR3 sequence is CASNLRDRGPGANVLTF. The CDR3 coding sequence is TGTGCCAGCAACCTCCGGGACAGGGGGCCTGGGGCCAACGTCCTGACTTTC.

CDR3 bases: TGTGCCAGCAGTACCCGGGACAGGTACTACGAGCAGTACTTC. Its translation: CASSTRDRYYEQYF. The rearrangement uses TRBV13 and TRBJ2-7; 8 bases map to TRBD1. Germline V gene data show CDR1 as PRHDT and CDR2 as FYEKMQ (reference sequence). The CDR3 has 14 residues. The V gene end was trimmed by 6 bases and the J gene end by 3 bases; junction bases not matched to a gene: 7. The full variable domain, with the rest looked up from reference TRBV13 and TRBJ2-7, is AAGVIQSPRHLIKEKRETATLKCYPIPRHDTVYWYQQGPGQDPQFLISFYEKMQSDKGSIPDRFSAQQFSDYHSELNMSSLELGDSALYFCASSTRDRYYEQYFGPGTRLTVT.

This clone has a single count. The chain couples TRBV5-5 to TRBJ1-5; no clear D. Germline values: CDR1 SGHKS, CDR2 YYEKEE (reference sequence). V dropped 4 bases and J dropped 5 bases, with 7 bases sitting between them. The CDR3 consists of 12 residues. The CDR3 nucleotides are TGTGCCAGCAGCCTAGAATATCAGCCCCAGCATTTT. It specifies CASSLEYQPQHF.

The chain is built from TRBV11-2 and TRBJ2-1; a weak D match, TRBD1 (6 bases). Trimming pared 5 bases from V and 9 bases from J, leaving 11 bases between. CDR1 is SGHAT and CDR2 is FQNNGV in the germline V gene. This CDR3 is built from 12 residues. Written as DNA, the CDR3 is TGTGCCAGCAGCACAAACAGGGTTGAGCAGTTCTTC. As protein: CASSTNRVEQFF. Drawing the rest from reference TRBV11-2 and TRBJ2-1, the complete variable domain is EAGVAQSPRYKIIEKRQSVAFWCNPISGHATLYWYQQILGQGPKLLIQFQNNGVVDDSQLPKDRFSAERLKGVDSTLKIQPAKLEDSAVYLCASSTNRVEQFFGPGTRLTVL.

The rearrangement uses TRBV6-5 and TRBJ2-1; maybe TRBD2 (6 bases). CDR1 MNHEY and CDR2 SVGAGI come from the germline V gene. Trimming cost V 5 bases and J 15 bases, with 17 bases left between them. The CDR3 runs to 12 residues. The CDR3 region has the DNA TGTGCCAGCAGTACGGAGGGCCTATGCTGGTTCTTC. Encoded protein: CASSTEGLCWFF.

This chain joins TRBV10-2 and TRBJ2-7; D is unresolved. The CDR3 is made up of 13 amino acids. Germline CDR1 WSHSY, CDR2 SAAADI. The V gene lost 3 bases and the J gene lost 1 base, with 7 bases spanning the gap. The DNA for the CDR3 is TGCGCCAGCAGTGAATCAGTTTCCTACGAGCAGTACTTC. Protein product: CASSESVSYEQYF.

The J gene is TRBJ1-4, the V gene TRBV5-4; D is perhaps TRBD1 (5 bases). CDR1 and CDR2 from the germline V gene are SGHNT and YYREEE (reference sequence). The CDR3 is 15 residues long. V lost 0 bases and J lost 7, with 13 bases in between. The CDR3 reads CASSLGPGPSEKLFF. CDR3 nucleotides: TGTGCCAGCAGCTTGGGTCCGGGACCGAGTGAAAAACTGTTTTTT.

This chain joins TRBV11-2 and TRBJ2-1; no reliable D call. The germline V gene has CDR1 SGHAT and CDR2 FQNNGV. Trimming took off 7 bases at V and 5 bases at J, with 18 bases between the two ends. The CDR3 contains 15 residues. The CDR3 is CASTPFRTSNNEQFF. The CDR3, as DNA: TGTGCCAGCACCCCGTTCCGGACCAGCAACAATGAGCAGTTCTTC.

The rearrangement joins TRBV7-9 to TRBJ2-7; TRBD2 is a possible D gene (6 bases). The CDR3 sequence is 16 residues long. Germline V gene sequence: CDR1 SEHNR, CDR2 FQNEAQ (reference sequence). V lost 4 bases to trimming and J lost 3 bases, with 19 bases between them. In DNA form, the CDR3 reads TGTGCCAGCAGCTCTCTGGGCAGTACCGGGAGCTACGAGCAGTACTTC. Translation gives CASSSLGSTGSYEQYF.

The chain is built from TRBV5-1 and TRBJ2-5, with TRBD1 matching 7 bases. From germline, CDR1 is SGHRS and CDR2 YFSETQ. This CDR3 has 16 amino acids. V lost 1 base to trimming and J lost 2 bases; unmatched junction nucleotides: 8. The CDR3 loop is CASSLNPGTAQETQYF. Written as DNA, the CDR3 is TGCGCCAGCAGCTTGAACCCCGGGACAGCTCAAGAGACCCAGTACTTC.

The chain recombines TRBV20-1 with TRBJ2-1, with D hard to call. The CDR3 length is 11 residues. Germline V lookup: CDR1 DFQATT, CDR2 SNEGSKA (reference sequence). The CDR3 DNA follows: TGCAGCCAGCGATATTTGGGCGAGCAGTTCTTC. This translates into CSQRYLGEQFF.

The chain carries TRBV7-9 and TRBJ2-7, with D tentatively TRBD2 (6 bases). V was clipped by 8 bases and J by 5 bases, with 10 bases between them. Germline values: CDR1 SEHNR, CDR2 FQNEAQ (reference sequence). The CDR3 is made up of 11 amino acids. CDR3 nucleotides: TGTGCCAGCGGGAGGTCCCACGAGCAGTACTTC. This sequence encodes CASGRSHEQYF. Using reference TRBV7-9 and TRBJ2-7 for the parts outside the CDR3, the full variable domain is DTGVSQNPRHKITKRGQNVTFRCDPISEHNRLYWYRQTLGQGPEFLTYFQNEAQLEKSRLLSDRFSAERPKGSFSTLEIQRTEQGDSAMYLCASGRSHEQYFGPGTRLTVT.

The V call is TRBV2, the J call TRBJ1-2, with unresolved D. The CDR3 is 10 residues long. V lost 10 bases to trimming and J lost 4 bases, with 7 bases between them. Germline V gene sequence: CDR1 SNHLY, CDR2 FYNNEI. The DNA of the CDR3 is TGTGCCAACCGCCTCTATGGCTACACCTTC. Protein: CANRLYGYTF.